These 9 T cell receptor beta chains were all obtained from the same sample, sequenced in a study of blood T cell repertoires in COVID-19. Only in-frame clones appear in the TCRdb table, and some are missing; sequencing was by immunoSEQ multiplex PCR. The repertoire holds around 130,000 clones, with about four fifths as singletons. What was sequenced was peripheral blood. These receptors originate from a human donor in a cohort sampled during active COVID-19.

The chain employs TRBV14 and TRBJ2-7; the match to TRBD1 covers 9 bases. Germline loops: CDR1 SGHDN, CDR2 FVKESK. The V segment lost 5 bases and the J segment 0 bases; nucleotides outside the gene matches: 8. CDR3 length equals 16 residues. CDR3 residues: CASSKAGTGSSYEQYF. In DNA, the CDR3 is TGTGCCAGCAGCAAAGCCGGGACAGGGAGCTCCTACGAGCAGTACTTC.

This clone was found a few times. The chain couples TRBV5-5 to TRBJ1-2, with TRBD1 as a possible D gene (6 bases). The V end lost 1 base, the J end lost 2 bases, and 9 bases lay between the germline ends. In germline, CDR1 is SGHKS, CDR2 YYEKEE (reference sequence). The CDR3 totals 14 residues. The DNA for the CDR3 is TGTGCCAGCAGCTTGCAGGGGAACAACTATGGCTACACCTTC. Translated, it gives CASSLQGNNYGYTF.

The chain couples TRBV6-5 to TRBJ1-2, with D possibly being TRBD1 (5 bases). In germline, CDR1 is MNHEY, CDR2 SVGAGI. V lost 4 bases and J 5 bases, leaving 11 bases between the germline ends. CDR3 length equals 13 residues. As DNA, the CDR3 is TGTGCCAGCAGTTCTCAGGGTCCGTATGGCTACACCTTC. This sequence encodes CASSSQGPYGYTF.

This chain links TRBV4-3 with TRBJ1-4; the D gene is possibly TRBD1 (5 bases). The CDR3 totals 17 residues. The germline CDR1 and CDR2 sequences are LGHNA and YSLEER. V lost 0 bases and J lost 8, with 19 bases in between. CDR3 sequence: CASSQDLRQGGWEKLFF. In DNA, the CDR3 is TGCGCCAGCAGCCAAGATCTTAGGCAGGGAGGATGGGAAAAACTGTTTTTT.

The rearrangement links TRBV29-1 to TRBJ2-4, with D possibly TRBD2 on 6 matching bases. V lost 6 bases, J lost 0 bases, and 18 bases lay in between. The CDR3 is 16 residues long. Germline V gene lookup returns CDR1 SQVTM and CDR2 ANQGSEA. The CDR3 DNA reads TGCAGCGTAGTAAGGGCGGGGCCGGTAGCCAAAAACATTCAGTACTTC. Residues: CSVVRAGPVAKNIQYF.

The V and J genes are TRBV18 and TRBJ2-1; weak D call: TRBD2 (7 bases). This CDR3 is 15 amino acids long. CDR1 and CDR2 from the germline V gene are KGHSH and LQKENI. V gave up 2 bases and J gave up 9 bases, with 17 bases separating them. CDR3 residues: CASSPGRGGGSEQFF. The CDR3 DNA sequence: TGTGCCAGCTCACCAGGACGAGGGGGAGGGAGTGAGCAGTTCTTC.

The chain links TRBV3-1 (or the pseudogene TRBV3-2) to TRBJ2-7; D call uncertain. Between the trimmed V and J ends, which lost 0 bases and 4 bases, there was a span of 7 bases. CDR3 size: 13 residues. Germline V CDR1 and CDR2: LGHDT, YNNKEL (reference sequence). CDR3 DNA: TGTGCCAGCAGCCAAGATTGGCAATACGAGCAGTACTTC. It specifies CASSQDWQYEQYF.

V usage is TRBV27 and J usage is TRBJ2-2; 8 nucleotides line up with TRBD2. CDR1 MNHEY and CDR2 SMNVEV come from the germline V gene (reference sequence). J lost 6 bases, V lost 5 bases, and 14 bases had no gene match. The CDR3 is 17 amino acids. The chain's CDR3 is CASSPDGGGLSSGELFF. The CDR3 DNA reads TGTGCCAGCAGTCCCGATGGCGGGGGGTTATCGTCCGGGGAGCTGTTTTTT.

The chain is built from TRBV24-1 and TRBJ2-2, with a possible D match to TRBD1 (6 bases). V gave up 3 bases and J gave up 2 bases, with 9 bases separating them. The CDR3 runs to 15 residues. Germline CDR1 is KGHDR and CDR2 is SFDVKD. This chain's CDR3 is CATSDTGRNTGELFF. In nucleotides, the CDR3 is TGTGCCACCAGTGATACAGGGAGAAACACCGGGGAGCTGTTTTTT.